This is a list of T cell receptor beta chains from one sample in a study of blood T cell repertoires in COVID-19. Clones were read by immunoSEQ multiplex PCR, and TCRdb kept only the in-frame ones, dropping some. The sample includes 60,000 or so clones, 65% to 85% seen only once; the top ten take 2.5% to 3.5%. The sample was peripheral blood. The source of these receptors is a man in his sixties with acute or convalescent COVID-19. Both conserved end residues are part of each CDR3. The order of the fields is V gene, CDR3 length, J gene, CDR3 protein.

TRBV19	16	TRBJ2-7	CASSRGRTGTSYEQYF
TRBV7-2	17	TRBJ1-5	CASSPNPVTGAGQPQHF
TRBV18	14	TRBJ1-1	CASSGGTVQSEAFF
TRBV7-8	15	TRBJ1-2	CASSPEAIGPRDYTF
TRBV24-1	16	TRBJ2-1	CATSDPGLASDNEQFF
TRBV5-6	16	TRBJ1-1	CASSLSPGQGFTEAFF
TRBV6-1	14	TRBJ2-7	CASSEVYRYHEQYF
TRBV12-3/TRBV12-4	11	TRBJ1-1	CASLEAREAFF
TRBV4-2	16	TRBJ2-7	CASSPSSGGSSYEQYF
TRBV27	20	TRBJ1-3	CASPREGGGHQGVSGNTIYF
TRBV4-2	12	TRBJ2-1	CASSQDSNEQFF
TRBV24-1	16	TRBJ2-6	CATEGQGASGANVLTF
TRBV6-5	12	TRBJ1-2	CASGQGNHGYTF
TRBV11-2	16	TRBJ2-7	CASTNPPTGVSYEQYF
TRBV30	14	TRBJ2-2	CAWSRGGAAGELFF
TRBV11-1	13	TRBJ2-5	CASSLPGQETQYF
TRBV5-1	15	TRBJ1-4	CASRSMTDRHEKLFF
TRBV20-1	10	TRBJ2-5	CSARDKPQYF
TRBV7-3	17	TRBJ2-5	CASSLNPTLAGQETQYF
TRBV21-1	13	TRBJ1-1	CASSTDMNTEAFF
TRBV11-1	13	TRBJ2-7	CASSLGSSYEQYF
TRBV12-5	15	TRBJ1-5	CASGPPGAGNQPQHF
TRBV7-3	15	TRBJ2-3	CASSRTGGDTDTQYF